The entry below gives a single T cell receptor beta chain sequence along with its context. Its target is not known. The data stem from a study of CD8 T cells in Susac syndrome. General study points: The study conceded that its TCR sequencing and HLA analysis involved relatively few individuals.

CD8+ and CD4+ T cells from blood underwent TCR beta sequencing, which was carried out in a high-throughput format. Purification of the CD8+ and CD4+ T cells relied on negative isolation, and TEMRA cells underwent FACS enrichment. Random hexamers were used to reverse transcribe about 0.45 to 1 ug of RNA. The CDR3 of TCR beta was amplified by immunoSEQ multiplex PCR across 54 Vbeta and 13 Jbeta. TCRdb fed the immunoSEQ multiplex PCR reads into MiXCR, producing one record per CDR3 protein. This table has 160,000 or so distinct CDR3 sequences, roughly 95% appearing once. Germline values: CDR1 SGHDT, CDR2 YYEEEE. The V gene lost 2 bases and the J gene lost 3 bases, with 12 bases spanning the gap. This CDR3 has 15 amino acids.

V is TRBV5-6 and J is TRBJ1-5, with unresolved D. Sequencing was performed on CD4+ T cells from PBMCs. The TCR comes from a human donor in good health. CDR3 coding DNA: TGTGCCAGCAGCTTCTCCCCTAACCCCAATCAGCCCCAGCATTTT. Translated: CASSFSPNPNQPQHF.